Listed here are 4 T cell receptor beta chains from one sample, sequenced in a study of T cell repertoires in cytomegalovirus infection. In TCRdb, the reads were re-called with MiXCR into one record per CDR3 protein. The sample has around 770,000 distinct CDR3 sequences; about 29% are singletons. For these receptors, no antigen is known. Source: cultured CD8+ T cells from PBMCs, taken from culture after CMV antigen stimulation. These receptors were obtained from a human donor in good health (CMV status not recorded). Some clones in this sample may be carry-over from other donors' samples.

This clonotype was counted ten times or more. The chain combines TRBV19 with TRBJ1-5, with 7 bases matching TRBD1. V shed 1 base and J 6 bases; nucleotides not matched to a gene: 6. The length of the CDR3 is 15 residues. The germline gives CDR1 LNHDA, CDR2 SQIVND (reference sequence). The CDR3 region is CASSIVEGAGQPQHF. The CDR3 coding sequence is TGTGCCAGTAGTATAGTGGAGGGGGCGGGTCAGCCCCAGCATTTT.

The chain links TRBV6-2 or TRBV6-3 to TRBJ2-1; 11 bases are a match to TRBD2. J lost 7 bases, V lost 4 bases, and 9 bases had no gene match. The CDR3 length is 16 residues. Germline V lookup: CDR1 MNHEY, CDR2 SVGEGT. DNA for the CDR3: TGTGCCAGCAGTTGGCGGCCGGGACTAGCGGAAAATGAGCAGTTCTTC. Protein: CASSWRPGLAENEQFF.

There are a few counts of this clonotype. V and J are TRBV4-1 and TRBJ2-2; D is unresolved. Germline V gene sequence: CDR1 MGHRA, CDR2 YSYEKL. The CDR3 has 12 residues. Deletions cut 3 bases from V and 6 bases from J, with 5 bases between. DNA for the CDR3: TGCGCCAGCAGCCACCCCTCCGGGGAGCTGTTTTTT. Protein sequence: CASSHPSGELFF.

The chain has TRBV5-8 and TRBJ2-5, with TRBD2 matching over 8 bases. J gave up 4 bases and V 0 bases, and 8 bases lay outside the gene matches. The CDR3 is made up of 16 amino acids. CDR1 is SGHTS, CDR2 YDEGEE, per germline. The CDR3 protein is CASSLVRGGRAETQYF. CDR3 DNA sequence: TGTGCCAGCAGCTTGGTGCGCGGGGGGCGCGCAGAGACCCAGTACTTC.